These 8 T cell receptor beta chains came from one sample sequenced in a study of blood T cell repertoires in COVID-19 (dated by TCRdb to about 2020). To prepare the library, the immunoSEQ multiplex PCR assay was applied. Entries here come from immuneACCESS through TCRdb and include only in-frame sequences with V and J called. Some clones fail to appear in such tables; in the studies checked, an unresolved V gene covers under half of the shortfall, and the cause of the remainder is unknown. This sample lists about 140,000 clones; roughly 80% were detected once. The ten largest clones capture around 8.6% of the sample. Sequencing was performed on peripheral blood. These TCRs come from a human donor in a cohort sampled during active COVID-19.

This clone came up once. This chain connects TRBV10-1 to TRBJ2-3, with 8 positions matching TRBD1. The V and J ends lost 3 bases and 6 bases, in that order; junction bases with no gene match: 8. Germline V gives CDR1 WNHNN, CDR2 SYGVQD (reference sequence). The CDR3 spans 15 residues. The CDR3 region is CASSEGGQGTDTQYF. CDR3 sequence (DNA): TGCGCCAGCAGTGAAGGAGGACAGGGAACGGATACGCAGTATTTT.

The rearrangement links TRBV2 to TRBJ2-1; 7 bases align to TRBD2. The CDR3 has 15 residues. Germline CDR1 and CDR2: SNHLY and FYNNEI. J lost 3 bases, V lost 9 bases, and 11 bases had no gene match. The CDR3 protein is CASALGGELYNEQFF. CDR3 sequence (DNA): TGTGCCAGTGCCCTTGGGGGGGAACTCTACAATGAGCAGTTCTTC.

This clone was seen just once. DNA for the CDR3: TGTGCCAGCAGTTCCCTCAGGGGTGACAATCAGCCCCAGCATTTT. It encodes CASSSLRGDNQPQHF. The J gene is TRBJ1-5, the V gene TRBV6-6; D may be TRBD1 (6 bases). The germline V and J ends were trimmed by 4 bases and 3 bases, with 13 bases remaining between them. The CDR3 consists of 15 residues. Per germline, CDR1 MNHNY and CDR2 SVGAGI (reference sequence).

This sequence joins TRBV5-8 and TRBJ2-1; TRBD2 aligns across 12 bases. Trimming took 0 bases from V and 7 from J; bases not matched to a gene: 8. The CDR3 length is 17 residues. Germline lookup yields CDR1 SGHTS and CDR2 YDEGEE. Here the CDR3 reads CASSLASLAGGPNEQFF. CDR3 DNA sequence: TGTGCCAGCAGCTTGGCCTCGCTAGCGGGGGGGCCGAATGAGCAGTTCTTC. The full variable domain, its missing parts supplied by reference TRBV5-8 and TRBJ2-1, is EAGVTQSPTHLIKTRGQQATLRCSPISGHTSVYWYQQALGLGLQFLLWYDEGEERNRGNFPPRFSGRQFPNYSSELNVNALELEDSALYLCASSLASLAGGPNEQFFGPGTRLTVL.

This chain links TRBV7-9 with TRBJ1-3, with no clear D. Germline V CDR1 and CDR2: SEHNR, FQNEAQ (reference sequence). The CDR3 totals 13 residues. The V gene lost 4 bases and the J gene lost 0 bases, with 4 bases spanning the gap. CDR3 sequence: CASSSSSGNTIYF. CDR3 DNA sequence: TGTGCCAGCAGCTCTAGCTCTGGAAACACCATATATTTT.

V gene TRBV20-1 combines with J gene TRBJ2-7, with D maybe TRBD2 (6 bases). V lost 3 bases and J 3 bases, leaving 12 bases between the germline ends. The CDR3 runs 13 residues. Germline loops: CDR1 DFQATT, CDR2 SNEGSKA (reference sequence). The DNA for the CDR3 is TGCAGTGCTAGTTTCGGGAGTAACTACGAGCAGTACTTC. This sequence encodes CSASFGSNYEQYF.

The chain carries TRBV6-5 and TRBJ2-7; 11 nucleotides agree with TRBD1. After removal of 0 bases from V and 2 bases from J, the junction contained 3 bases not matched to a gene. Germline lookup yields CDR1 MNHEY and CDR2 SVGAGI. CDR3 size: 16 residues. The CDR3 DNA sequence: TGTGCCAGCAGTTACTCGGACAGGGGGCGCGCCTACGAGCAGTACTTC. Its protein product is CASSYSDRGRAYEQYF.

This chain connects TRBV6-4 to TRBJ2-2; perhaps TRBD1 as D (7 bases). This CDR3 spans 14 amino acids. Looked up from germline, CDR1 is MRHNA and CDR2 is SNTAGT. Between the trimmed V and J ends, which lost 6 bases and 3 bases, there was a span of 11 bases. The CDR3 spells CASRQGGDTGELFF. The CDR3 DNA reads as TGTGCCAGCAGGCAGGGGGGAGACACCGGGGAGCTGTTTTTT.